This TCR beta chain was recorded in a study of cytomegalovirus exposure and HLA in healthy donors. The PCR contained 60 Vbeta and 13 Jbeta primers. This table comes from immunoSEQ multiplex PCR, and its TCRdb copy is limited to in-frame clones, with some not included. The table has more than 150,000 clones, around 80% seen once; the top ten hold 1%. Donors were nominally healthy when sampled, though unrecorded immune exposures were likely. Germline CDR1 is LNHDA and CDR2 is SQIVND (reference sequence). This CDR3 region has 12 residues. Trimming stripped 6 bases from V and 8 bases from J, with 10 bases between. On this clone itself: The antigen remains unidentified.

Findings and limits, study-wide: In an earlier analysis, about 87% or about 30%: the productive usage of most TCR beta V segments. Most sequenced TCRs were rare (though some public TCRs occurred in many donors).

The sample consisted of PBMCs. The genes are TRBV19 and TRBJ2-2; possible D gene TRBD2, 5 bases. The TCR originated in a woman aged 50 to 65 in good health and CMV-seropositive. In nucleotides, the CDR3 is TGTGCCAGTAGGCCCCCGGGAGGGGAGCTGTTTTTT. Encoded protein: CASRPPGGELFF. Together with reference TRBV19 and TRBJ2-2, the CDR3 gives the full variable domain: DGGITQSPKYLFRKEGQNVTLSCEQNLNHDAMYWYRQDPGQGLRLIYYSQIVNDFQKGDIAEGYSVSREKKESFPLTVTSAQKNPTAFYLCASRPPGGELFFGEGSRLTVL.